This T cell receptor (beta chain) was recorded in a study of T cells in Graves' hyperthyroidism and ophthalmopathy. Study-level findings and limits: Before onset, ophthalmopathy was predicted by the model a median around 6 months earlier.

Extraction of PBMCs used roughly 9.6 ml of fresh peripheral blood. Remarks on this clonotype: Its antigen is unknown.

CDR1 MDHEN and CDR2 SYDVKM come from the germline V gene. V lost 6 bases, J lost 13 bases, and 7 bases stayed unmatched. The length of the CDR3 is 12 residues. Authors of the study amplified TCR beta CDR3 regions from RNA transcripts. TCR CDR3 regions were first amplified by RT-PCR with HTBI primers. TCRdb re-called the multiplex PCR reads through MiXCR, storing one row per CDR3 protein. Here the sample spans about 400,000 distinct CDR3 sequences, around 14% being singletons. J is TRBJ2-1 and V is TRBV28; TRBD2 agrees at 9 bases. Sequencing was done on a sample of blood. The sequence derives from a woman between 18 and 30 years old with Graves' hyperthyroidism. The CDR3 loop reads CASSSSGGPQFF. CDR3 bases: TGTGCCAGCAGCAGTAGCGGGGGCCCCCAGTTCTTC.